The clone carrying this T cell receptor beta chain was counted a few times. These data come from a study of blood T cells in healthy people across ages. The germline CDR1 and CDR2 sequences are DFQATT and SNEGSKA (reference sequence). The ends lost 5 bases at V and 2 bases at J; junction bases unmatched: 11. This CDR3 contains 16 residues. A second PCR, run for roughly 7 to 11 cycles, used a sample-barcoded 5' primer plus a J-beta primer mix. TCRdb recomputed calls from the 5' RACE reads with MiXCR, one row per CDR3 protein. The sample contains approximately 850,000 distinct CDR3 sequences, approximately 48% of which appear only once.

This receptor was obtained from a man aged 55 to 70 in good health. The chain carries TRBV20-1 and TRBJ2-3, with 9 bases identical to TRBD2. Sequencing used blood. The chain's CDR3 is CSAPRISGGFTDTQYF. CDR3 DNA: TGCAGTGCTCCCAGGATTAGCGGGGGATTCACAGATACGCAGTATTTT.